This TCR beta chain comes out of a study of T cells after yellow fever vaccination. Whole-study results and caveats: The booster saw the reappearance of most primary-vaccination clones (roughly 96% CD4, about 85% CD8). A limited proportion of clonotypes was detected within both the CD4 and CD8 compartments.

This clonotype was found many times. What it recognizes is unknown. TCRdb analysed the 5' RACE reads with MiXCR anew, one entry per CDR3 protein. The sample has 250,000 or so distinct CDR3 sequences; approximately 3.8% are singletons. CDR3 length equals 13 residues. Germline V lookup: CDR1 SQVTM, CDR2 ANQGSEA. V gave up 2 bases and J gave up 4 bases, with 11 bases separating them. Sequenced material: PBMCs, taken 15 days after the yellow fever booster vaccination. The TCR originated in a man in his late teens or twenties who received the YFV17D yellow fever vaccine. The chain carries TRBV29-1 and TRBJ1-2; D not resolved. CDR3 loop: CSVESGSSYGYTF. The CDR3 DNA is TGCAGCGTTGAATCGGGATCTTCCTATGGCTACACCTTC.